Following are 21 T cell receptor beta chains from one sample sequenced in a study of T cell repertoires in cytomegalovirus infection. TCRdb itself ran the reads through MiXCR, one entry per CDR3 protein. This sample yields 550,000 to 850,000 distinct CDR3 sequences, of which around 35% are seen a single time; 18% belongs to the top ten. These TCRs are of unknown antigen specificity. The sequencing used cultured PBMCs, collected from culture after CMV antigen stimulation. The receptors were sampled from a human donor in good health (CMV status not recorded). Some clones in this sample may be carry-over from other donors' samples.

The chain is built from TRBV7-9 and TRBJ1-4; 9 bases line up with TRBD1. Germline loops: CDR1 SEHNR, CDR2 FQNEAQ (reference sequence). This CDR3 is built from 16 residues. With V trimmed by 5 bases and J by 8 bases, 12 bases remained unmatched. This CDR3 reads CASSPTGTGFREKLFF. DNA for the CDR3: TGTGCCAGCAGCCCTACCGGGACAGGGTTTCGAGAAAAACTGTTTTTT. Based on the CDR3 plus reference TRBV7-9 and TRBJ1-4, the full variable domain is DTGVSQNPRHKITKRGQNVTFRCDPISEHNRLYWYRQTLGQGPEFLTYFQNEAQLEKSRLLSDRFSAERPKGSFSTLEIQRTEQGDSAMYLCASSPTGTGFREKLFFGSGTQLSVL.

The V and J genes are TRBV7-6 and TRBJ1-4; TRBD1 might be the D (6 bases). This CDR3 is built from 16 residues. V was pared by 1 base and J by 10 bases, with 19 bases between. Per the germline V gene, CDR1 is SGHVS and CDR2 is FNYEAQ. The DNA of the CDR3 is TGTGCCAGCAGCTTAGAGCGCCGGTCAGGGGCGGGAAAACTGTTTTTT. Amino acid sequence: CASSLERRSGAGKLFF.

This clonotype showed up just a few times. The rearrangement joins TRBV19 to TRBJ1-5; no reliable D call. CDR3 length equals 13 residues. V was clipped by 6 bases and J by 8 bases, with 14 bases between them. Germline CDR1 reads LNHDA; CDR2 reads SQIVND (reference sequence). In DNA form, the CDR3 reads TGTGCCAGTAGCTCCGGTCGGGGAAAGCCCCAGCATTTT. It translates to CASSSGRGKPQHF.

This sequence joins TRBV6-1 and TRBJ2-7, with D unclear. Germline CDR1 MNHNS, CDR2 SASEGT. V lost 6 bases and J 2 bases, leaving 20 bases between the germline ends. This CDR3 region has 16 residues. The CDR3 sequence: CASSPLNRAFPYEQYF. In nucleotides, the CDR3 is TGTGCCAGCAGCCCATTAAATCGGGCCTTTCCCTACGAGCAGTACTTC.

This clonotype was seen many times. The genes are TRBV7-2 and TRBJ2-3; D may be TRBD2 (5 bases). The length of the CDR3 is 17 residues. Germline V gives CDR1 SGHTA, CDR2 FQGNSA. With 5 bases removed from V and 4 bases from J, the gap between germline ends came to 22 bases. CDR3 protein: CASSSGPTPAGSDTQYF. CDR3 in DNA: TGTGCCAGCAGCAGCGGCCCCACACCGGCCGGCTCAGATACGCAGTATTTT.

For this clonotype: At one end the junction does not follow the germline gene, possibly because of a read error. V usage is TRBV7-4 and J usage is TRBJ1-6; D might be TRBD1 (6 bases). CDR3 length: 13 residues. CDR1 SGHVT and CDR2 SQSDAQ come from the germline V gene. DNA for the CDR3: TGTGCCAGCTGCTTGGGGGCCAATTCACCCCTCCACTTT. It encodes CASCLGANSPLHF. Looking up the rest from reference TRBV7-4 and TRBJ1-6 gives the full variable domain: GAGVSQSPRYKVAKRGRDVALRCDSISGHVTLYWYRQTLGQGSEVLTYSQSDAQRDKSGRPSGRFSAERPERSVSTLKIQRTEQGDSAVYLCASCLGANSPLHFGNGTRLTVT.

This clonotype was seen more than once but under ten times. The CDR3, as DNA: TGTGCCAGCAGCAAATCAACCGTTCTGGCCTCAGGGGGAGACGAGCAGTACTTC. Translating gives CASSKSTVLASGGDEQYF. The chain has TRBV28 and TRBJ2-7, with 7 bases lining up with TRBD1. The J segment lost 5 bases and the V segment lost 6 bases, leaving 22 bases of the junction unmatched. The CDR3 has 18 residues. Germline V lookup: CDR1 MDHEN, CDR2 SYDVKM.

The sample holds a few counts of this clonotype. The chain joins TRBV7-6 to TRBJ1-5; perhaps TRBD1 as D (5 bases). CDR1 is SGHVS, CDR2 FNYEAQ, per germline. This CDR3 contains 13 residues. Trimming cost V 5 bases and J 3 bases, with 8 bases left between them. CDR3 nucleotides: TGTGCCAGCAGCCGGGGGATCAATCAGCCCCAGCATTTT. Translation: CASSRGINQPQHF.

The CDR3 bases are TGCAGTGCTTCTCTAGTAGCGGTAGGGGGGCAGTTCTTC. The encoded protein is CSASLVAVGGQFF. V and J are TRBV20-1 and TRBJ2-1; D possibly uses TRBD1 or TRBD2 (6 bases each). There are 13 residues in the CDR3. The V and J ends lost 5 bases and 12 bases respectively, with 20 bases between them. Germline V gene sequence: CDR1 DFQATT, CDR2 SNEGSKA (reference sequence).

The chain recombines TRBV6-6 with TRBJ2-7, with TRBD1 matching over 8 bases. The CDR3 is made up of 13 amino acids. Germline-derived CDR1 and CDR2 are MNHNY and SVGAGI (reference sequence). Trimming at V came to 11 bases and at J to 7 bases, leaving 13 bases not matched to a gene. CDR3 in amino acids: CAGRTPGGGEQYF. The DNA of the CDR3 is TGTGCCGGCCGGACACCAGGGGGCGGGGAGCAGTACTTC.

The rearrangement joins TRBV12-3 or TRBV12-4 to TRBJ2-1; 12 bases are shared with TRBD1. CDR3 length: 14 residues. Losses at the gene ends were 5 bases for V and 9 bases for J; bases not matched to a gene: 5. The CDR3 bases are TGTGCCAGCAGTGCGGGACAGGGGGCGTCTGAGCAGTTCTTC. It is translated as CASSAGQGASEQFF.

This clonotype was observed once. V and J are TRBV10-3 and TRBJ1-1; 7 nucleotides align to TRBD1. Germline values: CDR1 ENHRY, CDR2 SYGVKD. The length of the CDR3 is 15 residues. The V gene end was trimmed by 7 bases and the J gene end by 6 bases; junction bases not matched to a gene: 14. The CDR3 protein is CAITSTGSASAEAFF. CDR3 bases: TGTGCCATCACCTCGACAGGGTCAGCTAGCGCTGAAGCTTTCTTT.

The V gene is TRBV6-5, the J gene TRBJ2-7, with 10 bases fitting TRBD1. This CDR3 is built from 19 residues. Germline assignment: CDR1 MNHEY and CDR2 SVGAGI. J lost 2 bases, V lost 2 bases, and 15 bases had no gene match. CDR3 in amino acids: CASSYRITGQGTVPYEQYF. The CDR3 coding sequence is TGTGCCAGCAGTTACAGAATAACGGGACAGGGGACTGTACCCTACGAGCAGTACTTC.

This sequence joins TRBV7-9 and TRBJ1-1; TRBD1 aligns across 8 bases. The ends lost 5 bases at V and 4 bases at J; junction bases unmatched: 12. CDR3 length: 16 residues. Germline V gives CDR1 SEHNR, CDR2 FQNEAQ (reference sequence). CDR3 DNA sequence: TGTGCCAGCAGCCAATCCAGGGGGCTCAGGGTCACTGAAGCTTTCTTT. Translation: CASSQSRGLRVTEAFF.

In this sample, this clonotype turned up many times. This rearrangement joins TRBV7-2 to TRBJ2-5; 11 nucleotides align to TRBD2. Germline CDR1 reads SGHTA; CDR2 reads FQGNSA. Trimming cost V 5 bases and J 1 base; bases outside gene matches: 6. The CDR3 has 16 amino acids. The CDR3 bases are TGTGCCAGCAGCCATAGCGGGGGGGCTGTCCAAGAGACCCAGTACTTC. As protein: CASSHSGGAVQETQYF.

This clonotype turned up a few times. The CDR3 bases are TGTGCCAGCAGTTACCTCGGCGGGGGGGCCGGGAACACCGGGGAGCTGTTTTTT. Its translation is CASSYLGGGAGNTGELFF. The chain uses TRBV6-2 or TRBV6-3 and TRBJ2-2, with 9 bases that match TRBD2. The germline gives CDR1 MNHEY, CDR2 SVGEGT. The V and J ends lost 2 bases and 1 base, in that order; junction bases with no gene match: 8. The CDR3 totals 18 residues.

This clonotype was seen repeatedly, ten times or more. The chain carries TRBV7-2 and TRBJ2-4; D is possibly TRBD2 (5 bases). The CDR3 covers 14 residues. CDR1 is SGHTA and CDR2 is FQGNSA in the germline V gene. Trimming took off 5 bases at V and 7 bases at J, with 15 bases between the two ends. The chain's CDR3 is CASSLNRDKNIQYF. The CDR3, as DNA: TGTGCCAGCAGCCTAAACCGGGATAAGAACATTCAGTACTTC.

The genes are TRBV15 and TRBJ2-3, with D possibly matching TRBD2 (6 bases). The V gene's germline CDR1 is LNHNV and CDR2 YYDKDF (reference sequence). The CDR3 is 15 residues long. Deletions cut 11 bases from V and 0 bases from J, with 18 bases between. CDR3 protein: CASNPGGSSTDTQYF. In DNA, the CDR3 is TGTGCCTCCAACCCCGGGGGTTCTAGCACAGATACGCAGTATTTT.

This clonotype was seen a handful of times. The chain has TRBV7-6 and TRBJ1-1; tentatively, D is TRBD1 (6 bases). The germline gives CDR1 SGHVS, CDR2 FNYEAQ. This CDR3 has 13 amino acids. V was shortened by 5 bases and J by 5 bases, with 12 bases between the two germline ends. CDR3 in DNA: TGTGCCAGCAGCCCTATTACAGGGACTGAAGCTTTCTTT. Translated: CASSPITGTEAFF.

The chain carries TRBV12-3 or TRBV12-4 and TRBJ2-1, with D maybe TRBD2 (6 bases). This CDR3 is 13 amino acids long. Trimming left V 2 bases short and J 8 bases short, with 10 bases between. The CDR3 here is CASSLRTKDEQFF. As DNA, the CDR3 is TGTGCCAGCAGTTTACGGACTAAGGATGAGCAGTTCTTC.

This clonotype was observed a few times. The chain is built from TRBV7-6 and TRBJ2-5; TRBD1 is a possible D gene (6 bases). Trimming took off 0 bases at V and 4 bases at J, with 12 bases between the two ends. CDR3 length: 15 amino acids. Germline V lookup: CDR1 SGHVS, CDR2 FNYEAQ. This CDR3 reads CASSLARQALETQYF. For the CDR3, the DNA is TGTGCCAGCAGCTTAGCGAGACAGGCTCTAGAGACCCAGTACTTC.